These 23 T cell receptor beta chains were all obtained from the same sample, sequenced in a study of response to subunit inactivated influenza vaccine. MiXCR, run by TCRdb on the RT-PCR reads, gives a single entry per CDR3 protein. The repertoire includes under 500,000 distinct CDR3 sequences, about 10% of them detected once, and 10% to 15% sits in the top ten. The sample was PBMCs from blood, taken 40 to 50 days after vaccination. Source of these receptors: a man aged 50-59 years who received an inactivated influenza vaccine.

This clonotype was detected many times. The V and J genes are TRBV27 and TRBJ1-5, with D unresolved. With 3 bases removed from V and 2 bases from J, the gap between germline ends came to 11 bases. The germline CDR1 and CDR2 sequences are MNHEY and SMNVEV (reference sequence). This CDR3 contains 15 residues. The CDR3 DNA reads TGTGCCAGCAGTTTTATCGGGCCAGGCAATCAGCCCCAGCATTTT. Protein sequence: CASSFIGPGNQPQHF.

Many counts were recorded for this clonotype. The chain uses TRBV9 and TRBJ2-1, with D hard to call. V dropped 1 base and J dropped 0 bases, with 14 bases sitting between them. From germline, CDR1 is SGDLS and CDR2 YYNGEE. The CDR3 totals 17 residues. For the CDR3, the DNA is TGTGCCAGCAGCGTATCCGCCCCGGCAGGCTCCTACAATGAGCAGTTCTTC. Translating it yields CASSVSAPAGSYNEQFF.

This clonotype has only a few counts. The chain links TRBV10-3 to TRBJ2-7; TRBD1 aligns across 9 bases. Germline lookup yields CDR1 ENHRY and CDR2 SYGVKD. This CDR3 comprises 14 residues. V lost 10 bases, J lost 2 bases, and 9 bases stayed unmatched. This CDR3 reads CATVTGTGTYEQYF. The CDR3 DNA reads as TGTGCCACCGTAACCGGGACAGGGACCTACGAGCAGTACTTC.

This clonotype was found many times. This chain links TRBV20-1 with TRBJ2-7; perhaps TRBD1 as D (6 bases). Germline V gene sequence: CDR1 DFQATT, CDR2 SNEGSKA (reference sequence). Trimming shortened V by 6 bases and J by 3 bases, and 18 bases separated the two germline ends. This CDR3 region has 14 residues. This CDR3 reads CSAQHTGRYYEQYF. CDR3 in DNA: TGCAGTGCGCAACATACAGGGCGCTACTACGAGCAGTACTTC.

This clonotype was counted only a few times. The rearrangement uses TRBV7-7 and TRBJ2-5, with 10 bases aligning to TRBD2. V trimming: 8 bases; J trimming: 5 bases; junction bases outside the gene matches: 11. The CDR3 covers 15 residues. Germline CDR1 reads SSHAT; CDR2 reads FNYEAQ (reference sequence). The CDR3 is CASASGRALKETQYF. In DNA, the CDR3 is TGTGCCAGCGCCAGCGGGAGGGCCCTTAAGGAGACCCAGTACTTC.

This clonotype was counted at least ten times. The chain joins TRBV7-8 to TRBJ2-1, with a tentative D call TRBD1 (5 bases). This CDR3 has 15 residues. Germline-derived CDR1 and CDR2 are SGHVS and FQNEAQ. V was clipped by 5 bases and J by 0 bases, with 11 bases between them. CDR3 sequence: CASSTRGSSYNEQFF. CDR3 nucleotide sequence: TGTGCCAGCAGCACAAGGGGAAGCTCCTACAATGAGCAGTTCTTC. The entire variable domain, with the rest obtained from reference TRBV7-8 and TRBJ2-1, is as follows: GAGVSQSPRYKVAKRGQDVALRCDPISGHVSLFWYQQALGQGPEFLTYFQNEAQLDKSGLPSDRFFAERPEGSVSTLKIQRTQQEDSAVYLCASSTRGSSYNEQFFGPGTRLTVL.

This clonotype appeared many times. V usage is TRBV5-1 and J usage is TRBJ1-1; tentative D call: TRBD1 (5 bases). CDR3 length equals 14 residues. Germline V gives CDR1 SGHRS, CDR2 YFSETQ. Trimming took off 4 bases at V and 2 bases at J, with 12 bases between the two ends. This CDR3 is CASSKVTANTEAFF. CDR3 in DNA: TGCGCCAGCAGCAAAGTGACAGCTAACACTGAAGCTTTCTTT.

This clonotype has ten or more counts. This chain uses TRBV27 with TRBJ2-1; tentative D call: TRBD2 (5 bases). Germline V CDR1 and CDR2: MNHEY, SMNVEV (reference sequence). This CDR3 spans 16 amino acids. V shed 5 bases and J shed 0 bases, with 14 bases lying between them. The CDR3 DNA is TGTGCCAGCAGTGACTATCACCGTCGCTCCTACAATGAGCAGTTCTTC. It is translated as CASSDYHRRSYNEQFF.

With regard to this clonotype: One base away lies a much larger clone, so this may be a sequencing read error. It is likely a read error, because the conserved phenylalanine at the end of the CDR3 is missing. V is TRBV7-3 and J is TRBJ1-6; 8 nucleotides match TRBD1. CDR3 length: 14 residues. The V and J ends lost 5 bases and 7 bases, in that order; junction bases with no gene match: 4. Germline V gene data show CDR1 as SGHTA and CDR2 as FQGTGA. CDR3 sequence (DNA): TGTGCCAGCAGCAAAGACAGGGGCAATTCACCCCTCCACTTA. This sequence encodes CASSKDRGNSPLHL.

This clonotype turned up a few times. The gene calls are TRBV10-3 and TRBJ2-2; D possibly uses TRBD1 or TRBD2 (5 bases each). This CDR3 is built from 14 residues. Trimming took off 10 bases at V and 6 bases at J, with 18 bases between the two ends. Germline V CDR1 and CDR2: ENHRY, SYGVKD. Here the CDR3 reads CATATGATSGELFF. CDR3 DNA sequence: TGTGCCACCGCCACCGGGGCTACCTCCGGGGAGCTGTTTTTT.

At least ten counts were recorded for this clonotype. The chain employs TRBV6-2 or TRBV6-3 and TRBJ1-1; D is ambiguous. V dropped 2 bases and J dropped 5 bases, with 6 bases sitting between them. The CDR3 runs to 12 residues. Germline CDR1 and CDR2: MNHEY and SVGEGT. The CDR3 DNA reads TGTGCCAGCAGTTACAAAGGAACTGAAGCTTTCTTT. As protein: CASSYKGTEAFF.

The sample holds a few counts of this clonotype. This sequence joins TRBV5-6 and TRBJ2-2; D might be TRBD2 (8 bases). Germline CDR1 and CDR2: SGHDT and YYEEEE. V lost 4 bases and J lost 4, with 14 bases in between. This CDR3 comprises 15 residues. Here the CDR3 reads CASSAGGTSTGELFF. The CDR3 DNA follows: TGTGCCAGCAGCGCAGGGGGGACTAGCACCGGGGAGCTGTTTTTT.

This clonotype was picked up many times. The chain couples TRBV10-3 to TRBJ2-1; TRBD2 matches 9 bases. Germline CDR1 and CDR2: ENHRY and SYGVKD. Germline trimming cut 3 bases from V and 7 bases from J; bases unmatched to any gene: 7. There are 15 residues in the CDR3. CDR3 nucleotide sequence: TGTGCCATCAGTGATGGTAGCGGGAGAAGTAATGAGCAGTTCTTC. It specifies CAISDGSGRSNEQFF.

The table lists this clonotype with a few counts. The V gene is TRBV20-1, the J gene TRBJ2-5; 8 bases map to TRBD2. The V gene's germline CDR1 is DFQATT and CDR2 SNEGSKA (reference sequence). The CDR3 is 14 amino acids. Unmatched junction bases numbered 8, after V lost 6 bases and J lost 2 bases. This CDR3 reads CSARRVAGQETQYF. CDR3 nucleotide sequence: TGCAGTGCAAGGCGGGTAGCGGGACAAGAGACCCAGTACTTC.

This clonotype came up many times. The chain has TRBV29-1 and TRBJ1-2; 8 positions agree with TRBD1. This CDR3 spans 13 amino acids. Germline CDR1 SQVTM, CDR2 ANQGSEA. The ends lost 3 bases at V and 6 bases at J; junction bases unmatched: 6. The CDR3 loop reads CSVDMDREDGYTF. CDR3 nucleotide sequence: TGCAGCGTTGATATGGACAGGGAGGATGGCTACACCTTC. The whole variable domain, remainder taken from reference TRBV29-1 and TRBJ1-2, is SAVISQKPSRDICQRGTSLTIQCQVDSQVTMMFWYRQQPGQSLTLIATANQGSEATYESGFVIDKFPISRPNLTFSTLTVSNMSPEDSSIYLCSVDMDREDGYTFGSGTRLTVV.

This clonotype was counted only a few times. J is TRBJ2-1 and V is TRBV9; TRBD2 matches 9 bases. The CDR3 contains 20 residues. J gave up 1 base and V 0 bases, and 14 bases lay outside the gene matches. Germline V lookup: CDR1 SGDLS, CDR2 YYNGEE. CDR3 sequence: CASSVEGGGRVQRSYNEQFF. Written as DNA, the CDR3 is TGTGCCAGCAGCGTAGAGGGAGGCGGGAGGGTGCAAAGATCCTACAATGAGCAGTTCTTC.

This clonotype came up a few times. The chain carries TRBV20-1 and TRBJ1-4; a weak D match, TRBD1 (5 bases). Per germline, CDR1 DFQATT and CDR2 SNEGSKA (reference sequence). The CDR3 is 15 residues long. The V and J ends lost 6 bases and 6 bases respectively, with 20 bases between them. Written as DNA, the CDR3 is TGCAGTGCCGCTTCCGGGACGACCGTTGATGAAAAACTGTTTTTT. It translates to CSAASGTTVDEKLFF.

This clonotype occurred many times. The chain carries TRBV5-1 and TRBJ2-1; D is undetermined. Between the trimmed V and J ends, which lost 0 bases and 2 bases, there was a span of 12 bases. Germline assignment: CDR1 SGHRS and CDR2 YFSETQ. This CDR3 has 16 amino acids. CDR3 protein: CASSLVQVGAYNEQFF. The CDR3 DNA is TGCGCCAGCAGCTTGGTCCAGGTCGGCGCCTACAATGAGCAGTTCTTC.

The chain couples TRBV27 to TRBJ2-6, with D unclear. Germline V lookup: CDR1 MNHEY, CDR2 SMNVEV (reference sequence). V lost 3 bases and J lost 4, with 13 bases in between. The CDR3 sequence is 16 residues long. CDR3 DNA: TGTGCCAGCAGTTTCTTGTCCCGGCCCGGGGCCAACGTCCTGACTTTC. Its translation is CASSFLSRPGANVLTF.

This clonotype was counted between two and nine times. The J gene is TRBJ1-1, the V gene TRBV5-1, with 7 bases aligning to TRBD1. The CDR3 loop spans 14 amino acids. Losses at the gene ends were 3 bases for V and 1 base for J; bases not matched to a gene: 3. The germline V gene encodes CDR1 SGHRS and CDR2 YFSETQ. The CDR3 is CASSYQGENTEAFF. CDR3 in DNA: TGCGCCAGCAGCTACCAGGGGGAGAACACTGAAGCTTTCTTT.

The CDR3 DNA reads as TGCAGCGTTGTCGACAGGAACGAGCAGTACTTC. This encodes CSVVDRNEQYF. The J gene is TRBJ2-7, the V gene TRBV29-1, with D possibly matching TRBD1 (6 bases). Per germline, CDR1 SQVTM and CDR2 ANQGSEA. With 4 bases removed from V and 5 bases from J, the gap between germline ends came to 9 bases. The CDR3 consists of 11 residues.

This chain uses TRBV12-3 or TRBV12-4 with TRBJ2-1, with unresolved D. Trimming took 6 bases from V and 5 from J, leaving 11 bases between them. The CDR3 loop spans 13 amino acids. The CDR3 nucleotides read TGTGCCAGCAGCTCCGTCCGGAACAATGAGCAGTTCTTC. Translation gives CASSSVRNNEQFF.

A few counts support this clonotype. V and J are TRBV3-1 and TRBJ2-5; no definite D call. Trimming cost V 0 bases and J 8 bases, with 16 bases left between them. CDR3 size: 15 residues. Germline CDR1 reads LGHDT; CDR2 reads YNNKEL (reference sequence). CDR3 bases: TGTGCCAGCAGCCAAGAGGGATTGTACAAGAGTACCCAGTACTTC. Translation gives CASSQEGLYKSTQYF.